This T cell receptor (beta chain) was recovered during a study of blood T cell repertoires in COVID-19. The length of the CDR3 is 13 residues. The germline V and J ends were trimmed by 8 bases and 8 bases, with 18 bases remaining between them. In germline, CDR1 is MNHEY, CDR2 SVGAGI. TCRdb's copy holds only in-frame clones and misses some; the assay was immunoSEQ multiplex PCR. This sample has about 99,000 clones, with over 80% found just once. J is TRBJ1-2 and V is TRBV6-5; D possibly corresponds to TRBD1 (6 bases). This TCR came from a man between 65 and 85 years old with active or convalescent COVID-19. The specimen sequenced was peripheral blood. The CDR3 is CASANRAFYGYTF. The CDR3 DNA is TGTGCCAGCGCCAACAGGGCATTCTACGGCTACACCTTC.